The present T cell receptor (beta chain) was sequenced within a study of blood T cell repertoires in COVID-19. Original processing notes: Reference gene primer amplification in the assay estimated nucleated cell counts. The assay was immunoSEQ multiplex PCR, and TCRdb's table has in-frame clones only and misses some. The V and J calls and clone size are taken from that table; D and trimming were inferred from the DNA. The repertoire holds 55,000 to 75,000 clones, with around nine tenths as singletons. CDR1 is MNHEY, CDR2 SMNVEV, per germline (reference sequence). V lost 3 bases to trimming and J lost 9 bases; unmatched junction nucleotides: 7. This CDR3 is built from 15 residues.

Sequences were obtained from peripheral blood. The clonotype originates from a human donor with active COVID-19. The donor label of this sample is uncertain. This rearrangement joins TRBV27 to TRBJ1-6; 8 bases fit TRBD1. As DNA, the CDR3 is TGTGCCAGCAGTTTTGTGGGACAGGAAGGTTCACCCCTCCACTTT. It codes for CASSFVGQEGSPLHF.